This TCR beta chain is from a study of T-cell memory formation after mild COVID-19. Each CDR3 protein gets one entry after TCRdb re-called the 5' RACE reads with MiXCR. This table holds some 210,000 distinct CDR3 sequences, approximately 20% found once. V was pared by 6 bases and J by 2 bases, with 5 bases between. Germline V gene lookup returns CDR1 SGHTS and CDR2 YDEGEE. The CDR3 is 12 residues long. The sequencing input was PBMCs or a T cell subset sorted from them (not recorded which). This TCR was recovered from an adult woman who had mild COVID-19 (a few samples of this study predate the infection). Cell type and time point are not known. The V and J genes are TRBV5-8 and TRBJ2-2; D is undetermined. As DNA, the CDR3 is TGTGCCAGCACCCAAAACACCGGGGAGCTGTTTTTT. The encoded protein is CASTQNTGELFF.